The 24 T cell receptor beta chains listed next were all sequenced from one sample in a study of shared clonotypes between healthy human individuals. The method was immunoSEQ multiplex PCR; TCRdb's version includes in-frame clones alone and lacks a portion of them. The sample holds 2 million to 3 million clones, approximately 93% seen once. Material: naive CD4+ T cells from PBMCs. The subset here: CD45RA+ positively selected. These receptors came from a man in his late teens or twenties in good health. Some clones in this sample may be carry-over from other donors' samples.

CDR3 in amino acids: CASSEGGAVDTQYF. The DNA for the CDR3 is TGTGCCAGCAGCGAAGGGGGGGCTGTGGATACGCAGTATTTT. The chain is built from TRBV5-4 and TRBJ2-3; TRBD2 might be the D (7 bases). The germline CDR1 and CDR2 sequences are SGHNT and YYREEE (reference sequence). V was cut by 4 bases and J by 6 bases, with 15 bases left in between. The CDR3 loop spans 14 amino acids. Full variable domain (missing parts from reference TRBV5-4 and TRBJ2-3): ETGVTQSPTHLIKTRGQQVTLRCSSQSGHNTVSWYQQALGQGPQFIFQYYREEENGRGNFPPRFSGLQFPNYSSELNVNALELDDSALYLCASSEGGAVDTQYFGPGTRLTVL.

The chain has TRBV6-1 and TRBJ2-5; D is possibly TRBD1 (5 bases). Germline V gene data show CDR1 as MNHNS and CDR2 as SASEGT. V gave up 6 bases and J gave up 1 base, with 12 bases separating them. The CDR3 length is 14 residues. CDR3 in amino acids: CASRETAFQETQYF. The CDR3 coding sequence is TGTGCCAGCAGGGAGACAGCATTCCAAGAGACCCAGTACTTC.

This chain links TRBV18 with TRBJ1-1; D is ambiguous. Germline loops: CDR1 KGHSH, CDR2 LQKENI. Trimming removed 6 bases from V and 4 bases from J, with 12 bases in between. This CDR3 contains 13 residues. CDR3 sequence reads: CASSTEEATEAFF. DNA for the CDR3: TGTGCCAGCTCCACGGAGGAGGCCACTGAAGCTTTCTTT.

The V gene is TRBV6-6, the J gene TRBJ2-4; 10 positions agree with TRBD1. This CDR3 is 14 amino acids long. Per germline, CDR1 MNHNY and CDR2 SVGAGI (reference sequence). With V trimmed by 5 bases and J by 6 bases, 4 bases remained unmatched. CDR3 loop: CASSRDRGGNIQYF. CDR3 nucleotide sequence: TGTGCCAGCAGTCGGGACAGGGGCGGAAACATTCAGTACTTC.

This clone was seen a single time. The same CDR3 is also encoded by other DNA sequences in this sample. The chain has TRBV6-6 and TRBJ2-3; D unclear. CDR3 size: 13 residues. Trimming left V 4 bases short and J 1 base short, with 6 bases between. Germline loops: CDR1 MNHNY, CDR2 SVGAGI (reference sequence). This chain's CDR3 is CASSSPGTDTQYF. Here the CDR3 DNA reads TGTGCCAGCAGTTCCCCTGGCACAGATACGCAGTATTTT.

This clone has only one observation. CDR3 sequence (DNA): TGTGCCAGCAGTTTATCACAGTTGATAGCGGGAGGGTCTGAGCAGTACTTC. Residues: CASSLSQLIAGGSEQYF. J is TRBJ2-7 and V is TRBV27, with TRBD2 matching over 11 bases. The CDR3 has 17 amino acids. With 0 bases clipped from V and 7 bases from J, the junction kept 11 bases outside the gene matches. Germline V gives CDR1 MNHEY, CDR2 SMNVEV (reference sequence).

The rearrangement uses TRBV7-9 and TRBJ2-1; 9 positions agree with TRBD2. Losses at the gene ends were 5 bases for V and 8 bases for J; bases not matched to a gene: 7. CDR3 length: 14 residues. The germline V gene encodes CDR1 SEHNR and CDR2 FQNEAQ (reference sequence). The CDR3 coding sequence is TGTGCCAGCAGCCCGGGGACTAGCTTCTATGAGCAGTTCTTC. The encoded protein is CASSPGTSFYEQFF.

This chain uses TRBV19 with TRBJ2-7; 11 bases are a match to TRBD2. The CDR3 spans 21 residues. CDR1 LNHDA and CDR2 SQIVND come from the germline V gene (reference sequence). After removal of 5 bases from V and 5 bases from J, the junction contained 26 bases not matched to a gene. CDR3 in DNA: TGTGCCAGTAGTCCACCCATGCGGGGGCTGGCACTAGCGGGAGCAAAGCACGAGCAGTACTTC. Translation: CASSPPMRGLALAGAKHEQYF.

This clone was recorded a few times. Germline is not matched at one junction end, which may reflect a read error. The V and J genes are TRBV27 and TRBJ2-7, with no clear D. Germline V gene lookup returns CDR1 MNHEY and CDR2 SMNVEV (reference sequence). The CDR3 length is 10 residues. This CDR3 is CASSSSFERF. CDR3 coding DNA: TGTGCCAGCAGTTCCTCCTTCGAGCGATTC.

The V call is TRBV9, the J call TRBJ2-3; D is undetermined. Germline assignment: CDR1 SGDLS and CDR2 YYNGEE. Trimming removed 0 bases from V and 3 bases from J, with 8 bases in between. The CDR3 covers 14 residues. The CDR3 spells CASSVASRTDTQYF. For the CDR3, the DNA is TGTGCCAGCAGCGTAGCCAGCCGAACAGATACGCAGTATTTT.

The gene calls are TRBV15 and TRBJ2-1; 7 positions agree with TRBD2. J lost 10 bases, V lost 3 bases, and 9 bases had no gene match. Germline CDR1 LNHNV, CDR2 YYDKDF (reference sequence). CDR3 size: 14 residues. Here the CDR3 DNA reads TGTGCCACCAGCAGCAGGACTAGTCCCATGGAGCAGTTCTTC. It encodes CATSSRTSPMEQFF. Looking up the rest from reference TRBV15 and TRBJ2-1 gives the full variable domain: DAMVIQNPRYQVTQFGKPVTLSCSQTLNHNVMYWYQQKSSQAPKLLFHYYDKDFNNEADTPDNFQSRRPNTSFCFLDIRSPGLGDTAMYLCATSSRTSPMEQFFGPGTRLTVL.

This chain joins TRBV5-1 and TRBJ2-5, with a weak D call TRBD2 (5 bases). This CDR3 has 14 amino acids. The V end was cut by 4 bases, the J end by 1 base, with 11 bases between. Germline V CDR1 and CDR2: SGHRS, YFSETQ. The CDR3 protein is CASSVPGSQETQYF. The CDR3 DNA sequence: TGCGCCAGCAGCGTACCGGGAAGCCAAGAGACCCAGTACTTC.

J is TRBJ2-1 and V is TRBV5-6; D not resolved. V was pared by 4 bases and J by 3 bases, with 17 bases between. The CDR3 has 16 residues. Germline lookup yields CDR1 SGHDT and CDR2 YYEEEE. CDR3 amino acids: CASSPRLVAVYNEQFF. The CDR3 nucleotides are TGTGCCAGCAGCCCCCGTCTAGTCGCCGTCTACAATGAGCAGTTCTTC. The full variable domain, rest sourced from reference TRBV5-6 and TRBJ2-1, is DAGVTQSPTHLIKTRGQQVTLRCSPKSGHDTVSWYQQALGQGPQFIFQYYEEEERQRGNFPDRFSGHQFPNYSSELNVNALLLGDSALYLCASSPRLVAVYNEQFFGPGTRLTVL.

Comment on this clone: Different DNA sequences within this sample yield the same CDR3. The CDR3: CASSPTSGETQYF. The DNA of the CDR3 is TGTGCCAGCTCCCCAACTAGCGGGGAGACCCAGTACTTC. The rearrangement uses TRBV18 and TRBJ2-5; TRBD2 matches at 9 bases. This CDR3 is 13 amino acids long. CDR1 KGHSH and CDR2 LQKENI come from the germline V gene. Losses at the gene ends were 6 bases for V and 5 bases for J; bases not matched to a gene: 4.

The gene calls are TRBV6-1 and TRBJ2-1; a possible D gene is TRBD2 (5 bases). Per germline, CDR1 MNHNS and CDR2 SASEGT. CDR3 length: 14 residues. Trimming took 1 base from V and 10 from J, leaving 14 bases between them. CDR3 coding DNA: TGTGCCAGCAGTGAAGGTGGGTCCGGGGAAGAGCAGTTCTTC. Protein product: CASSEGGSGEEQFF.

The genes are TRBV18 and TRBJ2-7; D is unclear. The CDR3 is made up of 13 amino acids. V was clipped by 3 bases and J by 7 bases, with 13 bases between them. From germline, CDR1 is KGHSH and CDR2 LQKENI. CDR3 sequence (DNA): TGTGCCAGCTCACCCCCGCGGCAGCCGGAGCAGTACTTC. It specifies CASSPPRQPEQYF.

J is TRBJ2-7 and V is TRBV11-2; D is possibly TRBD2 (5 bases). The length of the CDR3 is 13 residues. V was trimmed by 1 base and J by 6 bases, leaving 10 bases between them. The germline V gene has CDR1 SGHAT and CDR2 FQNNGV. The CDR3 DNA reads as TGTGCCAGCAGCTTAGGTCCCGAGGGCGAGCAGTACTTC. It specifies CASSLGPEGEQYF.

This clone has just a few counts. The J gene is TRBJ1-4, the V gene TRBV9; D unresolved. With 3 bases removed from V and 8 bases from J, the gap between germline ends came to 14 bases. This CDR3 has 14 amino acids. The V gene's germline CDR1 is SGDLS and CDR2 YYNGEE. The CDR3 region is CASSARTAGEKLFF. CDR3 nucleotide sequence: TGTGCCAGCAGCGCACGGACCGCGGGGGAAAAACTGTTTTTT.

This chain connects TRBV18 to TRBJ1-1; tentatively, D is TRBD1 (6 bases). CDR3 size: 17 residues. V was pared by 4 bases and J by 0 bases, with 18 bases between. Looked up from germline, CDR1 is KGHSH and CDR2 is LQKENI. CDR3 DNA sequence: TGTGCCAGCTCACGGGGGGCGTTCAGGGAGGTGAACACTGAAGCTTTCTTT. Protein: CASSRGAFREVNTEAFF.

The chain couples TRBV5-4 to TRBJ2-5; D remains unclear. The CDR3 has 14 residues. The V gene lost 0 bases and the J gene lost 8 bases, with 14 bases spanning the gap. Germline V gene lookup returns CDR1 SGHNT and CDR2 YYREEE (reference sequence). The CDR3 nucleotides read TGTGCCAGCAGCTTGGGCCCCTCTGAGGTTACCCAGTACTTC. Its protein is CASSLGPSEVTQYF.

The table lists this clone with a count of one. This rearrangement joins TRBV11-3 to TRBJ2-5, with D maybe TRBD1 (7 bases). The CDR3 extends over 13 amino acids. Germline assignment: CDR1 SGHNT and CDR2 YENEEA. V dropped 6 bases and J dropped 5 bases, with 13 bases sitting between them. Here the CDR3 DNA reads TGTGCCAGCAGTACCGCAGGGGGGGAGACCCAGTACTTC. As protein: CASSTAGGETQYF. Based on the CDR3 plus reference TRBV11-3 and TRBJ2-5, the full variable domain is EAGVVQSPRYKIIEKKQPVAFWCNPISGHNTLYWYLQNLGQGPELLIRYENEEAVDDSQLPKDRFSAERLKGVDSTLKIQPAELGDSAVYLCASSTAGGETQYFGPGTRLLVL.

The V gene is TRBV4-1, the J gene TRBJ2-3, with unresolved D. The CDR3 has 16 amino acids. The germline V gene has CDR1 MGHRA and CDR2 YSYEKL. V was cut by 4 bases and J by 0 bases, with 14 bases left in between. The CDR3 bases are TGCGCCAGCAGCCGGCCACCTAGGTCTAGCACAGATACGCAGTATTTT. Residues: CASSRPPRSSTDTQYF.

The chain uses TRBV7-9 and TRBJ2-5; 9 bases are a match to TRBD1. The CDR3 covers 14 residues. Germline V gene sequence: CDR1 SEHNR, CDR2 FQNEAQ (reference sequence). V lost 5 bases and J lost 5; bases outside the gene matches: 6. The CDR3 DNA follows: TGTGCCAGCAGCCCATACAGGGGGCCGGAGACCCAGTACTTC. Amino acids: CASSPYRGPETQYF.

The chain carries TRBV28 and TRBJ1-1; the D gene is possibly TRBD1 (6 bases). This CDR3 comprises 15 residues. Trimming removed 2 bases at V and 2 bases at J, with 12 bases between. From germline, CDR1 is MDHEN and CDR2 SYDVKM. The CDR3 region is CASSLPGTRNTEAFF. CDR3 DNA sequence: TGTGCCAGCAGTTTACCTGGGACAAGAAACACTGAAGCTTTCTTT.